This T cell receptor beta chain was documented in a study of Ad26.COV2.S vaccination and SARS-CoV-2 variants. On the study more broadly: In the COV1001 trial, the donor was in the Ad26.COV2.S arm. Ad26.COV2.S shots went into the muscle once or twice, 56 days apart.

Assay used: immunoSEQ multiplex PCR; TCRdb lists only in-frame clones, some missing. The data show around 320,000 clones, around four fifths seen once. Documented treatment: over 15 received Ad26.COV2.S at low or high dose, single or two shots; about 5 received placebo; per-sample allocation not given. Specimen acquisition occurred on day 63 following the initial vaccine or placebo injection. In Boston, an adult donor aged 18-55 years took part. What was given as vaccine was an Ad26 vector encoding Wuhan-strain SARS-CoV-2 spike. Germline CDR1 reads MDHEN; CDR2 reads SYDVKM. CDR3 size: 16 residues. Losses at the gene ends were 5 bases for V and 0 bases for J; bases not matched to a gene: 7.

This rearrangement joins TRBV28 to TRBJ1-3; 7 bases line up with TRBD1. This TCR derives from a person aged 18-65 years who received the Ad26.COV2.S COVID-19 vaccine or a placebo. The sequences come from peripheral blood, collected in a trial of Ad26.COV2.S vaccine versus placebo. The CDR3 DNA reads TGTGCCAGCAGTACCAACGACAGGGCCTCTGGAAACACCATATATTTT. Protein: CASSTNDRASGNTIYF.